This T cell receptor beta chain was documented in a study of blood T cells in healthy people across ages. On the study more broadly: There was about one barcoded beta molecule captured by template switching per two T cells.

About this clonotype itself: Its antigen is not known.

Per-sample yields of isolated PBMCs were at least 6 million. With a J-beta primer mix and a sample-barcoded 5' primer, a second PCR ran roughly 6 to 12 cycles. Every single cDNA molecule received a tag from a template-switch adaptor with 12 random nucleotides. TCRdb re-derived calls from the 5' RACE reads in MiXCR, one entry per CDR3 protein. The sample holds just over 800,000 distinct CDR3 sequences, around 62% seen once. Study outcomes and limitations: Roughly linearly, TCR beta diversity per million T cells fell as age increased.

The sample consisted of blood. The receptor comes from a man aged 25 to 40 in good health.

Here the CDR3 reads CASSFPNLITNEQFF. CDR3 bases: TGTGCCAGCAGTTTTCCCAACTTGATTACCAATGAGCAGTTCTTC. The chain recombines TRBV28 with TRBJ2-1; D not certain. Germline CDR1 MDHEN, CDR2 SYDVKM. Trimming stripped 3 bases from V and 6 bases from J, with 15 bases between. This CDR3 region has 15 residues.